These T cell receptor beta chains were read from a single sample in a study of beta chain features in type 1 diabetes. Some clones are missing from TCRdb's copy, which holds only in-frame ones; the method was immunoSEQ multiplex PCR. The table lists about 930,000 clones, around a sixth of them singletons. The specimen sequenced was naive CD4+ T cells from blood. These receptors all come from a young woman in good health. Each CDR3 is given with its conserved first and last residue. The order of the fields is clone size, V gene, CDR3 length, J gene, D gene, CDR3 protein, CDR3 DNA. A D gene is named only where the DNA matches it firmly. Where a row states a size, it is once, few, many or the class of an expanded clone; other rows omit it.

>-|TRBV28|16|TRBJ2-3|TRBD1
CASSSVKGARTDTQYF
TGTGCCAGCAGTTCGGTGAAGGGGGCGCGAACAGATACGCAGTATTTT
>few|TRBV5-6|14|TRBJ2-1|-
CASSRDSYYNEQFF
TGTGCCAGCAGCCGGGACTCGTACTACAATGAGCAGTTCTTC
>few|TRBV19|15|TRBJ1-5|TRBD1
CASSPRDRYNQPQHF
TGTGCCAGTAGTCCACGGGACAGGTACAATCAGCCCCAGCATTTT
>-|TRBV28|17|TRBJ2-5|TRBD2
CAVNQGLAGAGRETQYF
TGTGCCGTCAACCAGGGACTAGCGGGAGCAGGAAGAGAGACCCAGTACTTC
>few|TRBV5-1|17|TRBJ2-7|-
CASSVGTGHTLPHEQYF
TGCGCCAGCAGCGTAGGGACCGGGCATACACTACCACACGAGCAGTACTTC
>few|TRBV7-2|13|TRBJ2-7|-
CASSPLIAYEQYF
TGTGCCAGCAGCCCGCTGATAGCCTACGAGCAGTACTTC
>-|TRBV5-4|16|TRBJ2-5|-
CASSGPSRGRQETQYF
TGTGCCAGCAGCGGGCCGTCGAGGGGCCGCCAAGAGACCCAGTACTTC
>-|TRBV19|18|TRBJ2-6|-
CASNRFGVETSGANVLTF
TGTGCCAGCAACCGGTTTGGGGTGGAAACCTCTGGGGCCAACGTCCTGACTTTC
>few|TRBV29-1|13|TRBJ2-3|-
CSVDRDSTDTQYF
TGCAGCGTTGATCGGGACAGCACAGATACGCAGTATTTT
>few|TRBV7-2|15|TRBJ2-1|-
CASSSRRSSYNEQFF
TGTGCCAGCAGCTCCAGGCGAAGCTCCTACAATGAGCAGTTCTTC
>-|TRBV28|17|TRBJ2-5|TRBD1
CASSAGGRGFFGETQYF
TGTGCCAGCAGCGCCGGAGGCAGGGGGTTTTTCGGAGAGACCCAGTACTTC
>few|TRBV7-9|12|TRBJ1-2|-
CASSWSVNGYTF
TGTGCCAGCAGCTGGTCTGTGAATGGCTACACCTTC